The TCR beta chain described here comes from a study of T-cell reconstitution after alpha-beta-depleted transplantation in children. Turning to this clonotype: Its antigen remains unknown.

As it was prepared, the TCRbeta library received unique molecular identifiers. TCRdb re-called the PCR reads with MiXCR, one entry per CDR3 protein. The sample lists 200,000 to 300,000 distinct CDR3 sequences; 20% to 30% were seen once. Broader study findings: There were reportedly several hundred expanded graft clones from which alpha-beta T cells came about two months after transplant.

The CDR3 has 15 amino acids. V lost 2 bases and J lost 3, with 14 bases in between. Germline values: CDR1 MNHEY, CDR2 SMNVEV (reference sequence). The source material was PBMCs, sampled before TCRalphabeta/CD19-depleted stem cell transplant. The chain employs TRBV27 and TRBJ2-7, with TRBD2 as a possible D gene (5 bases). The receptor comes from a girl under 10 years old with Fanconi anemia, due to receive a stem cell transplant. This CDR3 reads CASSLGLALVYEQYF. The CDR3 DNA reads TGTGCCAGCAGTTTAGGTCTAGCCCTAGTCTACGAGCAGTACTTC.